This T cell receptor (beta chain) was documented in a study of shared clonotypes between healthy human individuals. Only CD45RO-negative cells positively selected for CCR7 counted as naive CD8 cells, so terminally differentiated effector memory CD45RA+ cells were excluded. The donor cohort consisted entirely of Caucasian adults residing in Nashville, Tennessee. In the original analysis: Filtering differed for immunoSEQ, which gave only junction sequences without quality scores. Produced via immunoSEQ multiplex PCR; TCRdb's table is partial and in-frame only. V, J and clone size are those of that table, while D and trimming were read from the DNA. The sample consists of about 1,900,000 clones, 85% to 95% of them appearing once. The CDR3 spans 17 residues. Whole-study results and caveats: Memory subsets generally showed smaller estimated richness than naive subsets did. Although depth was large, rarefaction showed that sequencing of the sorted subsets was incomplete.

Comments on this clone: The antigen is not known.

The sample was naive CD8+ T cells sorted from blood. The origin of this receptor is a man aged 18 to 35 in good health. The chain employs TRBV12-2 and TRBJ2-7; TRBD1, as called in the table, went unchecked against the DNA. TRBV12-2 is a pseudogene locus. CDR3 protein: CASRSEGTAQRNYEQYF. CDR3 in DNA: TGTGCAAGTCGCTCCGAGGGGACAGCTCAACGCAACTACGAGCAGTACTTC.